Described below is a single TCR beta chain sequence and its context. No antigen is known for it. V was clipped by 6 bases and J by 2 bases, with 12 bases between them. The CDR3 loop spans 14 amino acids. Germline V lookup: CDR1 MRHNA, CDR2 SNTAGT. With 60 Vbeta and 13 Jbeta primers, the PCR was carried out. Some clones are missing from TCRdb's copy, which holds only in-frame ones; the method was immunoSEQ multiplex PCR. Altogether around 120,000 clones are present, roughly 80% being singletons, with the ten largest covering 2.7%. The data belong to a study of cytomegalovirus exposure and HLA in healthy donors. Study at large: Early released data comprised around 80 million unique TCRs from HLA-typed donors. The study, taken as a whole, reports: A later analysis found that most CMV-associated TCR beta chains appeared HLA-restricted. The HLA-A and HLA-B alleles of most subjects were reportedly predicted accurately from TCR beta sequences. Reported results showed that the classifier diagnosed cytomegalovirus status with high specificity and sensitivity.

The origin of this receptor is a woman in her thirties or forties in good health and CMV-seropositive. The chain employs TRBV6-4 and TRBJ2-3; D is perhaps TRBD2 (6 bases). Sample: PBMCs. The DNA for the CDR3 is TGTGCCAGCAGCCCTAGCGCCTACACAGATACGCAGTATTTT. Translating gives CASSPSAYTDTQYF.